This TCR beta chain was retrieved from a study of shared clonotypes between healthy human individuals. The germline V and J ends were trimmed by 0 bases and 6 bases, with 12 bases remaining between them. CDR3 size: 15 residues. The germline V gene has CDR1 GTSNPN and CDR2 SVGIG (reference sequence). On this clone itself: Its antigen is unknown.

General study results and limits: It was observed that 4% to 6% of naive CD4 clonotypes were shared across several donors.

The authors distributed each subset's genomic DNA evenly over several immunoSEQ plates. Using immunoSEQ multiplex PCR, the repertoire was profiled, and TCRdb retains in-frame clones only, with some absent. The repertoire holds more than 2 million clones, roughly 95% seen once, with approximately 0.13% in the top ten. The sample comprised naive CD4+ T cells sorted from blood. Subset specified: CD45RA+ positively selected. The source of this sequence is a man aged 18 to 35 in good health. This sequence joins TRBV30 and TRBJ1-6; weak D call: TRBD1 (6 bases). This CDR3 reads CAWSVGGHVNSPLHF. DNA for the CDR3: TGTGCCTGGAGTGTGGGGGGGCACGTTAATTCACCCCTCCACTTT.